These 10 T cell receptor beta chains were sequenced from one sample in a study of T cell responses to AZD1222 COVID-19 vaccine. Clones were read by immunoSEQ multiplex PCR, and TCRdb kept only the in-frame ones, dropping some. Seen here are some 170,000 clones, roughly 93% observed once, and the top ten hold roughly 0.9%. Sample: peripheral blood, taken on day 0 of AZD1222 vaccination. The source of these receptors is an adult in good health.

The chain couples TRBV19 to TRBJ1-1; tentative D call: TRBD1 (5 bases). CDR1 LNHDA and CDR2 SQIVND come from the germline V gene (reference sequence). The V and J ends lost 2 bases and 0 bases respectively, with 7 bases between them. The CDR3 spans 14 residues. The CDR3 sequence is CASSIQGVNTEAFF. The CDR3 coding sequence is TGTGCCAGTAGTATACAGGGTGTGAACACTGAAGCTTTCTTT.

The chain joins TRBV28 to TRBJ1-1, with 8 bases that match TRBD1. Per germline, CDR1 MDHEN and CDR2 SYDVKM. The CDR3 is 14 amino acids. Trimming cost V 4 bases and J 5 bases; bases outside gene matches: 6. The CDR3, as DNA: TGTGCCAGCAGTTCTACAGGGGGGAGGACTGAAGCTTTCTTT. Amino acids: CASSSTGGRTEAFF. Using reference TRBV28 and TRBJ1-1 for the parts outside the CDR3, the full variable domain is DVKVTQSSRYLVKRTGEKVFLECVQDMDHENMFWYRQDPGLGLRLIYFSYDVKMKEKGDIPEGYSVSREKKERFSLILESASTNQTSMYLCASSSTGGRTEAFFGQGTRLTVV.

CDR3 in amino acids: CASSQTGTGAYNEQFF. The CDR3 region has the DNA TGTGCCAGCAGCCAAACCGGGACAGGGGCTTACAATGAGCAGTTCTTC. The chain couples TRBV4-2 to TRBJ2-1; 10 nucleotides line up with TRBD1. In germline, CDR1 is LGHNA, CDR2 YNFKEQ. The CDR3 has 16 amino acids. V shed 2 bases and J 4 bases; nucleotides not matched to a gene: 5.

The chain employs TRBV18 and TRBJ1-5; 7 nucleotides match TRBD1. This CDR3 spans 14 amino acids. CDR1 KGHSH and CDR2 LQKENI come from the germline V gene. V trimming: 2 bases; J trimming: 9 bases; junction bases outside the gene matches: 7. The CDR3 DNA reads TGTGCCAGCTCACCATCCGACAGGGTTGGGCCCCAGCATTTT. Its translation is CASSPSDRVGPQHF.

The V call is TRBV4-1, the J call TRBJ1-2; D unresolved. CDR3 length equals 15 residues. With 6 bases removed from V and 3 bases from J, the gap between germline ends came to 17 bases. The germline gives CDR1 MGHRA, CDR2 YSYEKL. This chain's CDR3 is CASSRDVGMHYGYTF. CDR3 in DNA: TGCGCCAGCAGTCGAGACGTAGGGATGCACTATGGCTACACCTTC.

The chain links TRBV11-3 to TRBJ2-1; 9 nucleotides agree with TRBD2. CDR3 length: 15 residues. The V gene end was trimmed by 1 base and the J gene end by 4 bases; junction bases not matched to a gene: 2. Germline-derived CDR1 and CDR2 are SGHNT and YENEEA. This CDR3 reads CASSLGSGRYNEQFF. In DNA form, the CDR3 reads TGTGCCAGCAGCTTAGGTAGCGGGAGATACAATGAGCAGTTCTTC.

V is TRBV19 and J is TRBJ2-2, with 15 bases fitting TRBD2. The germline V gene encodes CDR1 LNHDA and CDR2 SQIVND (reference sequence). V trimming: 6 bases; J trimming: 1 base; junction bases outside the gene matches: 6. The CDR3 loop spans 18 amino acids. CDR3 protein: CASRPRTSGGENTGELFF. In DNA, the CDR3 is TGTGCCAGTAGACCTCGGACTAGCGGGGGGGAGAACACCGGGGAGCTGTTTTTT.

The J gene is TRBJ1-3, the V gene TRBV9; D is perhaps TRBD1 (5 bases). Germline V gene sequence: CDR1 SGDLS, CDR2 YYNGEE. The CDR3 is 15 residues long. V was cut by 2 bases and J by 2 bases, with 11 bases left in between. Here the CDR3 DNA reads TGTGCCAGCAGCGTGGGGGTGGGTCCTGGAAACACCATATATTTT. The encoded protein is CASSVGVGPGNTIYF.

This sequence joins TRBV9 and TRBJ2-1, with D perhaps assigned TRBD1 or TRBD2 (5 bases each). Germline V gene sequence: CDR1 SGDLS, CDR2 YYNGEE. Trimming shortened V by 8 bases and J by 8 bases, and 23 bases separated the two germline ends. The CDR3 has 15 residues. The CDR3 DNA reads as TGTGCCAGTAACAACCGGGGCTCCCAGGCCGATGAGCAGTTCTTC. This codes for CASNNRGSQADEQFF.

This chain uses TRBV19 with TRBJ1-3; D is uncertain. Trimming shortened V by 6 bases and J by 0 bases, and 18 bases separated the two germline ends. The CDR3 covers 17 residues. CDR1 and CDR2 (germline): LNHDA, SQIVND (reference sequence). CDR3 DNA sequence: TGTGCCAGTAGGGCTTCGGGAAGCACTTACTCTGGAAACACCATATATTTT. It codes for CASRASGSTYSGNTIYF.